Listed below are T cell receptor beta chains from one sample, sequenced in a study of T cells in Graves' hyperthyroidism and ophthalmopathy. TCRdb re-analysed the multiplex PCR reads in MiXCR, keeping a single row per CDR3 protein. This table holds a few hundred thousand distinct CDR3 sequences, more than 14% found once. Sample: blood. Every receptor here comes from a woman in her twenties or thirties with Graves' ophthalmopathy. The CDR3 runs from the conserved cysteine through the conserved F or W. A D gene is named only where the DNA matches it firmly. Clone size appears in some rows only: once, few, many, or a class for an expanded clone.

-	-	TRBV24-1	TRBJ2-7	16	CATPTTRKGHSYEQYF	TGTGCCACCCCAACGACGAGGAAGGGGCACTCCTACGAGCAGTACTTC
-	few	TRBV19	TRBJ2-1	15	CASSPGTAARGEQFF	TGTGCCAGTAGTCCCGGGACTGCGGCTCGGGGTGAGCAGTTCTTC
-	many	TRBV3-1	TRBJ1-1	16	CASSQAPSGGPSEAFF	TGTGCCAGCAGCCAAGCCCCCTCTGGGGGGCCTAGTGAAGCTTTCTTT
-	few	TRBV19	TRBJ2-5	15	CASSPLHSGRETQYF	TGTGCCAGTAGTCCTCTCCATAGCGGTAGGGAGACCCAGTACTTC
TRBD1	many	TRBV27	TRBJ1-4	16	CASRGVRGQGGEKLFF	TGTGCCAGCCGGGGCGTCAGGGGGCAGGGAGGCGAAAAACTGTTTTTT
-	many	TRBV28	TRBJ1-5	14	CASSSQKFNQPQHF	TGTGCCAGCAGTTCCCAAAAATTCAATCAGCCCCAGCATTTT
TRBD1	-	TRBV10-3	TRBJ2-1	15	CASSERTGAYNEQFF	TGTGCCAGCAGTGAAAGGACAGGGGCCTACAATGAGCAGTTCTTC
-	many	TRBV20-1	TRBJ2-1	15	CSARTDLRSYNEQFF	TGCAGTGCTAGAACCGATCTAAGGTCCTACAATGAGCAGTTCTTC
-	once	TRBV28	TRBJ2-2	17	CASTGRHPISMTGEPFF	TGTGCCAGCACGGGGCGACACCCGATTTCAATGACCGGGGAGCCGTTTTTT
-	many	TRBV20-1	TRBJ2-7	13	CSARDFRGHEQYF	-
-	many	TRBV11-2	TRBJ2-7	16	CASSPPSWDDFYEQYF	TGTGCCAGCAGTCCCCCCTCCTGGGACGATTTCTACGAGCAGTACTTC
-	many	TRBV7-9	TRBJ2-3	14	CASSLADVTDTQYF	TGTGCCAGCAGCTTAGCGGATGTCACAGATACGCAGTATTTT
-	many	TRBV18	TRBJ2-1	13	CASSPLAIREQFF	TGTGCCAGCTCACCTCTCGCAATAAGAGAGCAGTTCTTC
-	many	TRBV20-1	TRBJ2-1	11	CSARSTRGQFF	TGCAGTGCTAGATCAACCCGGGGGCAGTTCTTC
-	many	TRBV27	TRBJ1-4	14	CASSSWDHNEKLFF	TGTGCCAGCAGTTCATGGGACCATAATGAAAAACTGTTTTTT
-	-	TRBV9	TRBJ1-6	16	CASSEGPDLYNSPLHF	TGTGCCAGCAGCGAGGGGCCGGACCTATATAATTCACCCCTCCACTTT
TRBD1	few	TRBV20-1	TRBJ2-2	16	CSVGTGGNSNTGELFF	TGCAGTGTTGGGACAGGGGGAAATTCGAACACCGGGGAGCTGTTTTTT
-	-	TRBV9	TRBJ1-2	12	CASNDGQYGCTF	TGTGCCAGCAATGATGGGCAGTATGGCTGCACCTTC
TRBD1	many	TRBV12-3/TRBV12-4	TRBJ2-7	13	CASSPGTGIEQYF	TGTGCCAGCAGCCCCGGGACAGGAATCGAGCAGTACTTC
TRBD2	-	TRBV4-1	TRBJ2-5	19	CASSQGPRTSGGARETQYF	TGCGCCAGCAGCCAAGGACCGCGGACTAGCGGGGGGGCCAGGGAGACCCAGTACTTC
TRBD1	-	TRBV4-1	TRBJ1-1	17	CASSHRPGQPEDTEAFF	TGCGCCAGCAGCCACCGCCCGGGACAGCCCGAGGACACTGAAGCTTTCTTT
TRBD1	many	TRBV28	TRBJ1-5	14	CASSSGTGGRSGHF	TGTGCCAGCAGCTCCGGGACAGGGGGACGAAGTGGGCATTTT
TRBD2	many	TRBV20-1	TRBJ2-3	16	CSARGGLAGAVDTQYF	TGCAGTGCCAGAGGGGGACTAGCGGGGGCGGTGGATACGCAGTATTTT
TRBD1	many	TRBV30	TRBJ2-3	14	CAWSVTTGTDTQYF	TGTGCCTGGAGTGTGACGACAGGGACAGATACGCAGTATTTT
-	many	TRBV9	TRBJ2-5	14	CASSETGVKETQYF	TGTGCCAGCAGCGAGACAGGCGTAAAAGAGACCCAGTACTTC
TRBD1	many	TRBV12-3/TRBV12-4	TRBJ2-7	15	CASSSWDRGSYEQYF	TGTGCCAGCAGTTCCTGGGACAGGGGGTCCTACGAGCAGTACTTC
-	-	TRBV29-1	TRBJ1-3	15	CSVEPSPYSGNTIYF	TGCAGCGTTGAACCGTCTCCTTACTCTGGAAACACCATATATTTT
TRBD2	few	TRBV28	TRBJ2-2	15	CASSPGTSPTGELFF	TGTGCCAGCAGTCCCGGGACTAGCCCCACCGGGGAGCTGTTTTTT
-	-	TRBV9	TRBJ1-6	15	CASSVVGGGSSPLHF	TGTGCCAGCAGCGTAGTAGGGGGGGGCAGCTCACCCCTCCACTTT
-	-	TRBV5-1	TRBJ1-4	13	CASRQNPDEKLFF	TGCGCCAGCAGACAGAATCCTGATGAAAAACTGTTTTTT
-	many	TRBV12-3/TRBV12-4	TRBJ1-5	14	CASRPQGDNQPQHF	TGTGCCAGCAGACCGCAGGGCGACAATCAGCCCCAGCATTTT
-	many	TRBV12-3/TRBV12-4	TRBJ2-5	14	CASNPTRGPETQYF	TGTGCCAGCAACCCTACTAGAGGTCCAGAGACCCAGTACTTC
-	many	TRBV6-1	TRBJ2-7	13	CASSRTDLYEQYF	TGTGCCAGCAGTAGGACAGACCTTTACGAGCAGTACTTC
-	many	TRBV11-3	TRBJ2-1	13	CASSSLQGNEQFF	TGTGCCAGCAGCTCACTCCAGGGGAATGAGCAGTTCTTC
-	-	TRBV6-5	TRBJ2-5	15	CASSYSGGATETQYF	TGTGCCAGCAGTTACTCGGGGGGGGCGACGGAGACCCAGTACTTC
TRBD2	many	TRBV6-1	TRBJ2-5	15	CASRQGLAGGETQYF	TGTGCCAGCAGGCAAGGCCTAGCGGGGGGGGAGACCCAGTACTTC
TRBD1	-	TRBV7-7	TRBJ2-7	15	CASSLAHGQGNEQYF	TGTGCTAGCAGCTTAGCCCACGGACAGGGGAACGAGCAGTACTTC
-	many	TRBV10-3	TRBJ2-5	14	CAISGGTHQETQYF	TGTGCCATCAGTGGGGGGACACACCAAGAGACCCAGTACTTC
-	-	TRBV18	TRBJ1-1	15	CASSLSQGLGTEAFF	TGTGCCAGCTCACTCTCCCAAGGCCTCGGAACTGAAGCTTTCTTT
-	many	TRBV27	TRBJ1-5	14	CASRKTGPNQPQHF	TGTGCCAGCAGGAAGACAGGTCCCAATCAGCCCCAGCATTTT
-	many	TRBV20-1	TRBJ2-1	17	CSATSDGKPQRWDEQFF	TGCAGTGCTACGAGCGACGGCAAGCCTCAAAGGTGGGATGAGCAGTTCTTC
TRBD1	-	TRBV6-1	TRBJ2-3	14	CASSDGQGEDTQYF	TGTGCCAGCAGTGACGGGCAGGGGGAGGATACGCAGTATTTT
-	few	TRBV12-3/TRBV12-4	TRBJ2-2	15	CSSSLGGVNTGELFF	TGTTCCAGCAGTTTAGGCGGGGTTAACACCGGGGAGCTGTTTTTT
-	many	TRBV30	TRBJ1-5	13	CAWSVLGNQPQHF	TGTGCCTGGAGTGTACTAGGAAATCAGCCCCAGCATTTT
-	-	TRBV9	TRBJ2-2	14	CATGEFENTGELFF	TGTGCCACAGGGGAGTTCGAGAACACCGGGGAGCTGTTTTTT
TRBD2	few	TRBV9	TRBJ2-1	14	CASSHSGGYNEQFF	TGTGCCAGCAGCCACAGCGGGGGCTACAATGAGCAGTTCTTC
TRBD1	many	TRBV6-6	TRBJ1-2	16	CASSYRTPGQGEGYTF	TGTGCCAGCAGTTACCGGACGCCGGGACAGGGAGAAGGCTACACCTTC
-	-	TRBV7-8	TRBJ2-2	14	CASSRRWDTGELFF	TGTGCCAGCAGCCGTAGATGGGACACCGGGGAGCTGTTTTTT
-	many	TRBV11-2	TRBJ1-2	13	CASSFESDYGYTF	TGTGCCAGCAGCTTCGAGAGTGACTATGGCTACACCTTC
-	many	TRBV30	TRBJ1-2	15	CAWSKGGALVYGYTF	TGTGCCTGGAGTAAAGGGGGGGCACTTGTCTATGGCTACACCTTC
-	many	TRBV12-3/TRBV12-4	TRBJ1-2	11	CASREGGGYTF	TGTGCCAGCAGGGAGGGAGGTGGCTACACCTTC
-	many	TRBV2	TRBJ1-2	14	CASSKGEGGRGYTF	TGTGCCAGCAGTAAGGGGGAGGGCGGACGCGGCTACACCTTC
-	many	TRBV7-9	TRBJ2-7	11	CASDYPGGPYF	TGTGCCAGCGATTATCCCGGGGGGCCGTACTTC
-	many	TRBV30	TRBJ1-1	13	CAWTSLMNTEAFF	TGTGCCTGGACGTCCCTAATGAACACTGAAGCTTTCTTT
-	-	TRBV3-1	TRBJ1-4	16	CASSRGGLATNEKLFF	TGTGCCAGCAGCCGGGGCGGTCTTGCAACTAATGAAAAACTGTTTTTT
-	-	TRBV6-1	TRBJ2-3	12	CASSREADTQYF	TGTGCCAGCAGTCGGGAAGCAGATACGCAGTATTTT
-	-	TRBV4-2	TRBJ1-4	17	CASSQVRGPTESEKLFF	TGTGCCAGCAGCCAAGTTCGAGGTCCAACAGAAAGCGAAAAACTGTTTTTT
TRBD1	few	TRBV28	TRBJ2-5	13	CASRDRSEETQYF	TGTGCCAGCAGGGACAGGTCGGAAGAGACCCAGTACTTC
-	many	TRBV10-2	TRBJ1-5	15	CASSSRDGPNQPQHF	TGCGCCAGCAGTTCAAGGGACGGGCCGAATCAGCCCCAGCATTTT
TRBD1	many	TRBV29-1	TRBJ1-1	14	CSPSEAGQGSEAFF	TGCAGCCCCTCGGAAGCGGGACAGGGGTCTGAAGCTTTCTTT